Listed here are 25 T cell receptor beta chains from one sample, sequenced in a study of shared clonotypes between healthy human individuals. Libraries were prepared by immunoSEQ multiplex PCR; TCRdb keeps only in-frame clonotypes and omits some of them. Of 650,000 to 800,000 clones in the sample, around 90% were seen once. Terminally differentiated effector memory CD45RA+ cells were excluded from the naive CD8 cells, which were CD45RO-negative and positively selected for CCR7. The sample comprised naive CD8+ T cells sorted from blood. These receptor sequences come from a man between 25 and 39 years old in good health.

The genes are TRBV10-3 and TRBJ2-1; TRBD2 aligns across 13 bases. The CDR3 is 15 amino acids. Looked up from germline, CDR1 is ENHRY and CDR2 is SYGVKD. Trimming cost V 7 bases and J 6 bases; bases outside gene matches: 6. CDR3 in DNA: TGTGCCATCAAGACCGGACTAGCGGGAGCCAATGAGCAGTTCTTC. This gives the protein CAIKTGLAGANEQFF.

This clone has more than one count but fewer than ten. This sequence joins TRBV27 and TRBJ1-5; D is uncertain. This CDR3 spans 13 amino acids. The germline CDR1 and CDR2 sequences are MNHEY and SMNVEV (reference sequence). Trimming shortened V by 3 bases and J by 6 bases, and 9 bases separated the two germline ends. The CDR3 DNA reads as TGTGCCAGCAGTTTTGGAGTCTCTCAGCCCCAGCATTTT. Translating it yields CASSFGVSQPQHF.

The gene calls are TRBV9 and TRBJ2-7; TRBD1 might be the D (6 bases). V lost 3 bases and J lost 0, with 16 bases in between. This CDR3 has 16 amino acids. Germline loops: CDR1 SGDLS, CDR2 YYNGEE. The CDR3 coding sequence is TGTGCCAGCAGCGACGGACAGTCTATCAGCTCCTACGAGCAGTACTTC. Its protein is CASSDGQSISSYEQYF.

The rearrangement links TRBV7-9 to TRBJ2-5, with D perhaps TRBD1 or TRBD2 (5 bases each). Germline-derived CDR1 and CDR2 are SEHNR and FQNEAQ (reference sequence). The V end was cut by 6 bases, the J end by 5 bases, with 19 bases between. This CDR3 region has 15 residues. The CDR3 sequence is CASSISGPSVETQYF. The CDR3 coding sequence is TGTGCCAGCAGTATCTCGGGGCCCTCGGTGGAGACCCAGTACTTC.

This clone turned up a few times. The rearrangement joins TRBV6-4 to TRBJ2-3, with 9 bases that match TRBD2. V lost 3 bases, J lost 1 base, and 5 bases stayed unmatched. The germline V gene encodes CDR1 MRHNA and CDR2 SNTAGT. The CDR3 extends over 16 amino acids. CDR3 bases: TGTGCCAGCAGTGAGAATAGCGGGAGAGGCACAGATACGCAGTATTTT. It translates to CASSENSGRGTDTQYF.

The chain is built from TRBV5-8 and TRBJ2-2; D gene unclear. The germline V gene has CDR1 SGHTS and CDR2 YDEGEE. The CDR3 totals 18 residues. The V and J ends lost 2 bases and 2 bases respectively, with 19 bases between them. The CDR3 DNA reads TGTGCCAGCAGCTTTAGAGCCAGTTTGGTGGGAAACACCGGGGAGCTGTTTTTT. The encoded protein is CASSFRASLVGNTGELFF.

The chain employs TRBV6-6 and TRBJ2-3; D is unclear. Germline-derived CDR1 and CDR2 are MNHNY and SVGAGI (reference sequence). The CDR3 is made up of 11 amino acids. Trimming left V 5 bases short and J 1 base short, with 1 base between. CDR3 nucleotides: TGTGCCAGCAGTCGCACAGATACGCAGTATTTT. Amino acids: CASSRTDTQYF.

This chain joins TRBV11-2 and TRBJ2-1; possible D gene TRBD1, 6 bases. The CDR3 totals 15 residues. V dropped 5 bases and J dropped 7 bases, with 18 bases sitting between them. The V gene's germline CDR1 is SGHAT and CDR2 FQNNGV. CDR3 region: CASSPQPGQNNEQFF. As DNA, the CDR3 is TGTGCCAGCAGCCCCCAACCTGGACAGAATAATGAGCAGTTCTTC. Full variable domain (missing parts from reference TRBV11-2 and TRBJ2-1): EAGVAQSPRYKIIEKRQSVAFWCNPISGHATLYWYQQILGQGPKLLIQFQNNGVVDDSQLPKDRFSAERLKGVDSTLKIQPAKLEDSAVYLCASSPQPGQNNEQFFGPGTRLTVL.

V gene TRBV4-2 combines with J gene TRBJ2-7; the D gene is possibly TRBD1 (5 bases). This CDR3 has 11 residues. V was cut by 5 bases and J by 9 bases, with 11 bases left in between. Germline CDR1 is LGHNA and CDR2 is YNFKEQ. The CDR3, as DNA: TGTGCCAGCAGCAGGGGTTCCGCGCAGTACTTC. Its translation: CASSRGSAQYF.

The V and J genes are TRBV30 and TRBJ1-1, with D uncertain. The V end was cut by 6 bases, the J end by 0 bases, with 11 bases between. CDR1 and CDR2 from the germline V gene are GTSNPN and SVGIG (reference sequence). The CDR3 totals 13 residues. The CDR3 spells CACSPGLNTEAFF. Here the CDR3 DNA reads TGTGCCTGTTCTCCAGGTCTGAACACTGAAGCTTTCTTT.

The rearrangement links TRBV4-1 to TRBJ1-4; D gene uncertain. Trimming shortened V by 10 bases and J by 3 bases, and 6 bases separated the two germline ends. Germline assignment: CDR1 MGHRA and CDR2 YSYEKL. The CDR3 is made up of 11 amino acids. CDR3 bases: TGCGCCACCAAGTCTAATGAAAAACTGTTTTTT. Protein product: CATKSNEKLFF.

This chain uses TRBV27 with TRBJ1-5; D is possibly TRBD1 (6 bases). Germline assignment: CDR1 MNHEY and CDR2 SMNVEV (reference sequence). The CDR3 is made up of 18 amino acids. Trimming stripped 7 bases from V and 2 bases from J, with 24 bases between. The CDR3 reads CASTPLGSGGDGNQPQHF. The CDR3 bases are TGTGCCAGCACCCCTTTAGGGTCCGGGGGCGACGGCAATCAGCCCCAGCATTTT.

This sequence joins TRBV27 and TRBJ1-2, with D hard to call. This CDR3 is 13 amino acids long. Germline assignment: CDR1 MNHEY and CDR2 SMNVEV (reference sequence). V lost 0 bases and J 4 bases, leaving 6 bases between the germline ends. CDR3 nucleotides: TGTGCCAGCAGTTTATCCCAGTCCTATGGCTACACCTTC. Its protein is CASSLSQSYGYTF.

The chain carries TRBV4-1 and TRBJ1-3, with D maybe TRBD1 (6 bases). Trimming took off 1 base at V and 0 bases at J, with 7 bases between the two ends. The CDR3 totals 15 residues. The germline gives CDR1 MGHRA, CDR2 YSYEKL. In nucleotides, the CDR3 is TGCGCCAGCAGCCAAGGGACAGCCTCTGGAAACACCATATATTTT. Protein sequence: CASSQGTASGNTIYF.

The chain is built from TRBV27 and TRBJ1-2; D gene unclear. The V end lost 8 bases, the J end lost 6 bases, and 13 bases lay between the germline ends. CDR1 and CDR2 from the germline V gene are MNHEY and SMNVEV (reference sequence). The CDR3 covers 12 residues. CDR3 nucleotides: TGTGCCAGCGGCCCCCCCCTCAATGGCTACACCTTC. Protein product: CASGPPLNGYTF.

This clone occurred a few times. The CDR3 region has the DNA TGTGCCAGCAGCTTAGATTGGGGGACTAGCGGTGAGCAGTACTTC. Its protein is CASSLDWGTSGEQYF. J is TRBJ2-7 and V is TRBV11-2, with 11 bases identical to TRBD2. V lost 0 bases, J lost 7 bases, and 5 bases stayed unmatched. Germline loops: CDR1 SGHAT, CDR2 FQNNGV. CDR3 length: 15 residues.

This chain joins TRBV7-6 and TRBJ2-2, with 7 bases lining up with TRBD1. Germline CDR1 reads SGHVS; CDR2 reads FNYEAQ. Germline trimming cut 8 bases from V and 5 bases from J; bases unmatched to any gene: 5. This CDR3 spans 13 amino acids. CDR3 sequence reads: CASSGGLTGELFF. Written as DNA, the CDR3 is TGTGCCAGCTCAGGGGGTTTAACCGGGGAGCTGTTTTTT.

The gene calls are TRBV2 and TRBJ2-1; unclear D gene. Trimming removed 2 bases from V and 9 bases from J, with 20 bases in between. The CDR3 sequence is 16 residues long. The V gene's germline CDR1 is SNHLY and CDR2 FYNNEI. CDR3 region: CASSESHLSASGEQFF. Written as DNA, the CDR3 is TGTGCCAGCAGTGAATCCCACCTCTCGGCGTCCGGTGAGCAGTTCTTC.

This clone was recorded once. The chain links TRBV6-5 to TRBJ2-3, with no clear D. CDR1 and CDR2 from the germline V gene are MNHEY and SVGAGI. V was cut by 5 bases and J by 14 bases, with 17 bases left in between. CDR3 length: 12 amino acids. CDR3 in DNA: TGTGCCAGCAGTGACCCCCTAGGGATTCGGTATTTT. Amino acids: CASSDPLGIRYF.

The V and J genes are TRBV6-1 and TRBJ1-5, with D perhaps matching TRBD1 (5 bases). The V end lost 11 bases, the J end lost 5 bases, and 13 bases lay between the germline ends. The CDR3 contains 12 residues. The V gene's germline CDR1 is MNHNS and CDR2 SASEGT. The CDR3 region has the DNA TGTGCCGCGGGGGTACGCCATCAGCCCCAGCATTTT. The encoded protein is CAAGVRHQPQHF.

The rearrangement links TRBV18 to TRBJ2-1, with 12 nucleotides matching TRBD2. Looked up from germline, CDR1 is KGHSH and CDR2 is LQKENI. V gave up 0 bases and J gave up 3 bases; unmatched junction bases: 0. CDR3 length equals 16 residues. In nucleotides, the CDR3 is TGTGCCAGCTCACCACCGACTAGCGGGAGCTACAATGAGCAGTTCTTC. As protein: CASSPPTSGSYNEQFF.

This chain joins TRBV7-8 and TRBJ2-7; D not certain. V was clipped by 1 base and J by 3 bases, with 4 bases between them. The germline CDR1 and CDR2 sequences are SGHVS and FQNEAQ. CDR3 length: 12 amino acids. CDR3: CASSLGYYEQYF. CDR3 bases: TGTGCCAGCAGCTTAGGCTACTACGAGCAGTACTTC.

The chain combines TRBV14 with TRBJ2-5; TRBD1 matches 7 bases. V gave up 6 bases and J gave up 3 bases; unmatched junction bases: 7. Germline CDR1 is SGHDN and CDR2 is FVKESK. This CDR3 is built from 14 residues. CDR3 in amino acids: CASSEKTGEETQYF. The CDR3, as DNA: TGTGCCAGCAGTGAGAAAACAGGGGAAGAGACCCAGTACTTC.

This chain links TRBV7-9 with TRBJ2-7, with D tentatively TRBD2 (6 bases). CDR3 length: 15 amino acids. V lost 1 base to trimming and J lost 3 bases, with 13 bases between them. In germline, CDR1 is SEHNR, CDR2 FQNEAQ (reference sequence). DNA of the CDR3: TGTGCCAGCAGCTTAGTAACGGGACTCGTCTACGAGCAGTACTTC. This gives the protein CASSLVTGLVYEQYF.

This sequence joins TRBV10-3 and TRBJ2-7; 7 bases fit TRBD1. Trimming took 6 bases from V and 1 from J; bases not matched to a gene: 6. The CDR3 has 14 amino acids. Germline lookup yields CDR1 ENHRY and CDR2 SYGVKD. CDR3 sequence reads: CAISLQGLSYEQYF. The CDR3 nucleotides are TGTGCCATCAGCCTACAGGGGCTTTCCTACGAGCAGTACTTC.